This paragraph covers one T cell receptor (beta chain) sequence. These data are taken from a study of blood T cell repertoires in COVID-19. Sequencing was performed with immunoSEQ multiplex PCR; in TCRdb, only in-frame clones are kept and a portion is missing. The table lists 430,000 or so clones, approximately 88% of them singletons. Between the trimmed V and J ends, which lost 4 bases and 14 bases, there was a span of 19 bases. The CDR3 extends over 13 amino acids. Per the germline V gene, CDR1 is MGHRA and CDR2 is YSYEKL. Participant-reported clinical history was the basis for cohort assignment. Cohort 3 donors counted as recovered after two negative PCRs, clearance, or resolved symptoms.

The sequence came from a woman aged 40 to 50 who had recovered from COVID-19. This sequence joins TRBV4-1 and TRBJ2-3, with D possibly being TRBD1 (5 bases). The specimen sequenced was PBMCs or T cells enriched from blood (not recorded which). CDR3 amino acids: CASSRSDWLGLYF. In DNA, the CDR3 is TGCGCCAGCAGCCGGTCAGACTGGTTGGGGCTGTATTTT.